This T cell receptor (beta chain) is from a study of vaccination and CD4 T cells after COVID-19. Study-level background: Nasal swab PCR had shown SARS-CoV-2 positivity in the convalescent patients (about 9 mild cases, one severe case).

Notes on this clonotype: Its antigen is still unknown.

The trim removed 10 bases at V and 7 bases at J, leaving 11 bases unmatched. The CDR3 consists of 14 residues. CDR1 SGHTA and CDR2 FQGNSA come from the germline V gene. The Oncomine TCR Beta short-read assay generated sequence data from the DNA of cultured CD4+ T cells. TCRdb ran MiXCR on the PCR reads and lists one entry per CDR3 protein. The sample has over 15,000 distinct CDR3 sequences, 53% seen once. This sample's treatment: approximately 10-day PBMC culture with coronavirus spike peptide pools or control peptides (ViraFEST assay). ViraFEST enlarged antigen-specific T cell populations with peptide pools and afterwards sequenced TCRs.

The receptor was isolated from a human donor who had recovered from COVID-19. Sequencing used CD4+ T cells from blood, cultured in vitro, obtained before SARS-CoV-2 vaccination. The chain combines TRBV7-2 with TRBJ2-1; 9 bases are a match to TRBD2. This chain's CDR3 is CATVPSGTLNEQFF. The CDR3 DNA follows: TGTGCCACTGTTCCTAGCGGGACCTTGAATGAGCAGTTCTTC.